This paragraph reports one T cell receptor beta chain. The target antigen is unknown. Sequencing was performed with immunoSEQ multiplex PCR; in TCRdb, only in-frame clones are kept and a portion is missing. The table has roughly 70,000 clones, roughly 73% seen once. The germline V and J ends were trimmed by 4 bases and 11 bases, with 15 bases remaining between them. This CDR3 comprises 14 residues. Looked up from germline, CDR1 is SGHDN and CDR2 is FVKESK. Antigen-specific CD4+ T cells were expanded with viral peptide pools in the ViraFEST assay before sequencing. On day 10 of culture, CD4+ T cells were separated out. The individual was infected with SARS-CoV-2 between March and December 2020, as confirmed by PCR. A half-volume exchange with IL-2 medium occurred on days 3 and 7. This record comes from a study of vaccination effects on CD4 cells after COVID-19. Whole-study results and caveats: Clones that were induced by infection or by vaccine showed marked contraction late after vaccination. Convalescent patients were scarce in the study, and it lacked early post-infection timepoints.

This TCR was sampled from a human donor who had a prior SARS-CoV-2 infection. V usage is TRBV14 and J usage is TRBJ1-6; no clear D. The sequenced sample was CD4+ T cells from PBMCs cultured with HIV peptides, obtained before COVID-19 vaccination. Stated subset: HIV-1 Nef peptide pool negative control/reference culture. CDR3 DNA sequence: TGTGCCAGCAGCCGAAGGGATCTGGAGACACCCCTCCACTTT. Its translation: CASSRRDLETPLHF.